This T cell receptor beta chain was sequenced during a study of response to subunit inactivated influenza vaccine. TCRdb fed the RT-PCR reads into MiXCR, producing one record per CDR3 protein. The sample lists about 240,000 distinct CDR3 sequences, less than 15% seen once, with 7.5% to 10% in the top ten. Study-level findings and limits: The authors put forward the suggestion that each seasonal influenza vaccination may bring in only a limited number of new T cells.

Concerning this clonotype itself: Its specificity is unknown.

V lost 4 bases and J lost 9; bases outside the gene matches: 8. Germline CDR1 reads SGHRS; CDR2 reads YFSETQ. This CDR3 comprises 15 residues. The chain couples TRBV5-1 to TRBJ1-6, with 9 bases lining up with TRBD1. This material consisted of non-naive T cells sorted from PBMCs, taken less than 15 days before vaccination. This TCR was sampled from a man aged 50-59 years who received an inactivated influenza vaccine. CDR3: CASSQKGQGSSPLHF. CDR3 DNA: TGCGCCAGCAGCCAGAAGGGACAGGGAAGTTCACCCCTCCACTTT.